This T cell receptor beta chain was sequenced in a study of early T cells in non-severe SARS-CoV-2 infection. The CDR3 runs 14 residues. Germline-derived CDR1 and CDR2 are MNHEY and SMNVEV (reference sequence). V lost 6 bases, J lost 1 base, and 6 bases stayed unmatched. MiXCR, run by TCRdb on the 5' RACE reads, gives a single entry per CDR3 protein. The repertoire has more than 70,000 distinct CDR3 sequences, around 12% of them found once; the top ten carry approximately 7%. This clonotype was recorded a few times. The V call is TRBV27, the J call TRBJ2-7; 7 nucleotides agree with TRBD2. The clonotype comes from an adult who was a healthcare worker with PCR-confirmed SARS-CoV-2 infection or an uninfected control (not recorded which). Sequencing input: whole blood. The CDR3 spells CASRPAGSSYEQYF. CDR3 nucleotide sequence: TGTGCCAGCAGGCCAGCGGGGTCGTCCTACGAGCAGTACTTC.